This TCR beta chain stems from a study of beta chain features in type 1 diabetes. A few counts support this clone. What it binds is unknown. The study's findings and limits: Compared with healthy donors, patients appeared to share more similar naive, central memory and regulatory TCRB repertoires. A pattern of fewer insertions and more deletions at VDJ junctions was seen in type 1 diabetes patients.

The authors reverse transcribed all of the isolated RNA, so sequencing captured expressed TCRB transcripts. Approximately 4 million reads was the average for naive, central memory and regulatory T cell samples. Method: immunoSEQ multiplex PCR; TCRdb's copy keeps in-frame clones and lacks some. The sample includes about 350,000 clones, around 20% seen only once; the top ten take around 0.045%. The CDR3 consists of 16 residues. CDR1 is SGHTA and CDR2 is FQGNSA in the germline V gene. V lost 0 bases to trimming and J lost 1 base, with 10 bases between them. V gene TRBV7-2 combines with J gene TRBJ2-1, with D hard to call. The sequence was obtained from a woman between 18 and 30 years old in good health. The sequenced sample consisted of naive CD4+ T cells from blood. CDR3 region: CASSLAGSRSYNEQFF. The DNA for the CDR3 is TGTGCCAGCAGCTTAGCCGGTAGCCGTTCCTACAATGAGCAGTTCTTC.